This T cell receptor beta chain originates from a study of regulatory T cells in long-lasting Graves disease. Arm-PCR of CDR3 regions and iRepertoire HTBI primers were used to build TCR beta libraries. TCRdb called the multiplex PCR reads again in MiXCR, with one record for every CDR3 protein. This repertoire shows 350,000 to 500,000 distinct CDR3 sequences, roughly 15% found once; its top ten account for approximately 22%. Time point of the sample: newly diagnosed GD, antithyroid drugs for less than 3 months. The TCR library was prepared using RNA isolated from PBMCs. In this sample, this clonotype turned up many times. Trimming took 2 bases from V and 0 from J; bases not matched to a gene: 14. This CDR3 has 21 residues. Looked up from germline, CDR1 is SEHNR and CDR2 is FQNEAQ (reference sequence). These data were likewise used in another study, on T cells in Graves' hyperthyroidism and ophthalmopathy.

This TCR was recovered from a woman aged 18 to 35 with Graves disease. Sample: peripheral blood mononuclear cells (PBMCs), taken at new diagnosis, from a patient treated with antithyroid drugs. The rearrangement joins TRBV7-9 to TRBJ2-2, with 11 bases aligning to TRBD2. The CDR3 nucleotides read TGTGCCAGCAGCTTATTACTAGCGGGAGTAACCCGTTTCCCGAACACCGGGGAGCTGTTTTTT. It yields the protein CASSLLLAGVTRFPNTGELFF.